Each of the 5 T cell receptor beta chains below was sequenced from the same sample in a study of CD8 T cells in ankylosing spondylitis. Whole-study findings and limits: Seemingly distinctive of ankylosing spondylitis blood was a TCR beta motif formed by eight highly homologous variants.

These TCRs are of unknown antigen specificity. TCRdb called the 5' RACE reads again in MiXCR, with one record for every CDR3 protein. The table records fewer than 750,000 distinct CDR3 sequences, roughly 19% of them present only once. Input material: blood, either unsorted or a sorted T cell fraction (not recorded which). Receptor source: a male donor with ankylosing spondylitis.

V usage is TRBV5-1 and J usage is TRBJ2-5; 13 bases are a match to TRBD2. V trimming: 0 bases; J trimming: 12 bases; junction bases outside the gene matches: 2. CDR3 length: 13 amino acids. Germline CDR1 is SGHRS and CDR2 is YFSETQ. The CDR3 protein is CASSLEGLAGKYF. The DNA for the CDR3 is TGCGCCAGCAGCTTGGAGGGACTAGCGGGGAAGTACTTC.

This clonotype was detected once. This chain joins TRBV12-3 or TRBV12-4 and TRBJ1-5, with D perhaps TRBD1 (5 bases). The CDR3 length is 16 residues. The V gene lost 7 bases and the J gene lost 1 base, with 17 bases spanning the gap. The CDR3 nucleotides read TGTGCCAGCACCACGACAGTCGGATTGAGCAATCAGCCCCAGCATTTT. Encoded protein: CASTTTVGLSNQPQHF.

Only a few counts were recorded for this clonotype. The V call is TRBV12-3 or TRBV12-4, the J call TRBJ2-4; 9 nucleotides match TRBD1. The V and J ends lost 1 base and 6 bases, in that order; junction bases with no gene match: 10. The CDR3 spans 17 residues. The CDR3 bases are TGTGCCAGCAGTTTAGTGGTTGGTGGGACAGGGAGAAACATTCAGTACTTC. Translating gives CASSLVVGGTGRNIQYF.

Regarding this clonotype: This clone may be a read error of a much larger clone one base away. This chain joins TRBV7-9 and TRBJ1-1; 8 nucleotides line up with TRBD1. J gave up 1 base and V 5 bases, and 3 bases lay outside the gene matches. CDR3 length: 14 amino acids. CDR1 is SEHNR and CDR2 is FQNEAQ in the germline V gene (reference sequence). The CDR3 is CASSAGQANTEAFF. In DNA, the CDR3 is TGTGCCAGCAGCGCGGGACAGGCGAACACTGAAGCTTTCTTT.

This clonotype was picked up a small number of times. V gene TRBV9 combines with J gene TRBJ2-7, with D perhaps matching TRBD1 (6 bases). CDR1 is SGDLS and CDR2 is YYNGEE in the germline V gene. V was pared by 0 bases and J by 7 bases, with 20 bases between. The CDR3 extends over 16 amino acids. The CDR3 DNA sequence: TGTGCCAGCAGCGTAGCCTGGGACACCCCTCGGTGGGAGCAGTACTTC. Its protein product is CASSVAWDTPRWEQYF.